Listed here are 22 T cell receptor beta chains from one sample, sequenced in a study of breast tumors, draining lymph nodes, adjacent tissues. Samples came from axillary lymph nodes draining the breast cancer. TCRdb passed the multiplex PCR reads through MiXCR, listing each CDR3 protein once. The sample has approximately 210,000 distinct CDR3 sequences, about 30% seen once. What was sequenced was axillary lymph node tissue. These receptors were collected from a female donor with breast cancer. Some clones in this sample may be carry-over from other donors' samples.

With regard to this clonotype: This may be a read error, as it is one base from a much larger clone. The chain combines TRBV5-6 with TRBJ2-7, with D maybe TRBD2 (7 bases). The CDR3 has 16 amino acids. Germline CDR1 is SGHDT and CDR2 is YYEEEE. This CDR3 is CASNAGEGGVRYEQHF. The CDR3, as DNA: TGTGCCAGCAACGCGGGGGAGGGGGGGGTTCGGTACGAGCAGCACTTC. The full variable domain, rest sourced from reference TRBV5-6 and TRBJ2-7, is DAGVTQSPTHLIKTRGQQVTLRCSPKSGHDTVSWYQQALGQGPQFIFQYYEEEERQRGNFPDRFSGHQFPNYSSELNVNALLLGDSALYLCASNAGEGGVRYEQHFGPGTRLTVT.

The chain has TRBV5-4 and TRBJ1-5; D is perhaps TRBD1 (6 bases). The CDR3 contains 16 residues. CDR1 and CDR2 (germline): SGHNT, YYREEE (reference sequence). Trimming took off 0 bases at V and 0 bases at J, with 10 bases between the two ends. Here the CDR3 reads CASSLGGHDSNQPQHF. In DNA, the CDR3 is TGTGCCAGCAGCTTGGGGGGACACGATAGCAATCAGCCCCAGCATTTT.

The chain's CDR3 is CAWSVVRTGGGYGYTF. For the CDR3, the DNA is TGTGCCTGGAGTGTAGTACGGACCGGAGGGGGCTATGGCTACACCTTC. The chain carries TRBV30 and TRBJ1-2, with D perhaps matching TRBD1 (6 bases). Trimming took off 0 bases at V and 4 bases at J, with 18 bases between the two ends. The CDR3 is made up of 16 amino acids. Germline V lookup: CDR1 GTSNPN, CDR2 SVGIG (reference sequence).

The chain recombines TRBV10-1 with TRBJ2-1; the D call may be TRBD1 or TRBD2 (5 bases each). V was pared by 8 bases and J by 9 bases, with 23 bases between. Germline-derived CDR1 and CDR2 are WNHNN and SYGVQD (reference sequence). The CDR3 length is 15 residues. The CDR3 sequence is CASLASGPRFFEQFF. In nucleotides, the CDR3 is TGCGCCAGCCTAGCCTCGGGACCCCGATTCTTTGAGCAGTTCTTC.

Notes on this clonotype: A read error may account for a junction end that differs from germline. The chain has TRBV7-2 and TRBJ2-7; 7 positions agree with TRBD1. The CDR3 totals 15 residues. Germline V gives CDR1 SGHTA, CDR2 FQGNSA. CDR3 in DNA: TGTGCCAGCAGCTATGACAGGGCGGTCTCCTTCGAGCAGTACTTC. It specifies CASSYDRAVSFEQYF.

Details on this clonotype: A single base separates this from a much larger clone, so it may be a read error. The chain uses TRBV9 and TRBJ2-1, with 11 bases identical to TRBD2. There are 15 residues in the CDR3. The germline V gene encodes CDR1 SGDLS and CDR2 YYNGEE. CDR3 amino acids: CASSFTSGGPGEPFF. The CDR3 coding sequence is TGTGCCAGCAGCTTCACTAGCGGGGGACCGGGCGAGCCGTTCTTC.

Of note for this clonotype: It may be a read error: a sequence one base away is much more abundant. This rearrangement joins TRBV6-1 to TRBJ2-7; 9 bases are a match to TRBD1. Germline-derived CDR1 and CDR2 are MNHNS and SASEGT. The CDR3 length is 15 residues. CDR3 sequence reads: CASRDSGTGIYVQYF. CDR3 sequence (DNA): TGTGCCAGCAGAGACTCCGGGACAGGGATCTACGTGCAGTACTTC.

This clonotype was picked up many times. The chain links TRBV2 to TRBJ2-6, with 7 bases identical to TRBD1. The CDR3 is made up of 17 amino acids. V lost 7 bases and J lost 0; bases outside the gene matches: 9. Per the germline V gene, CDR1 is SNHLY and CDR2 is FYNNEI. The CDR3 DNA sequence: TGTGCCAGCACCTGGGACAGCCTAAGCTCTGGGGCCAACGTCCTGACTTTC. This sequence encodes CASTWDSLSSGANVLTF.

This clonotype was counted between two and nine times. One base away lies a much larger clone, so this may be a sequencing read error. This sequence joins TRBV20-1 and TRBJ2-5; TRBD2 agrees at 7 bases. Per the germline V gene, CDR1 is DFQATT and CDR2 is SNEGSKA (reference sequence). The CDR3 loop spans 12 amino acids. The CDR3 bases are TGCAGTGTGCCTAGCGGCCTAGAGACCCCGTACTTC. Translating it yields CSVPSGLETPYF.

This clonotype was seen many times. This chain connects TRBV9 to TRBJ2-7, with 7 bases identical to TRBD2. CDR1 and CDR2 from the germline V gene are SGDLS and YYNGEE. V was pared by 4 bases and J by 0 bases, with 4 bases of the junction left unmatched. The CDR3 runs to 14 residues. The CDR3 bases are TGTGCCAGCAGCCCCCGCGGGAGCTCCTACGAGCAGTACTTC. This codes for CASSPRGSSYEQYF.

This clonotype was observed a few times. A clone one base away is much larger, so this may be a read error. This chain uses TRBV12-3 or TRBV12-4 with TRBJ2-1, with D possibly matching TRBD2 (6 bases). The CDR3 runs to 13 residues. V lost 3 bases and J lost 7, with 10 bases in between. The CDR3 DNA is TGTGCCAGCAGTTTCGGGGGAGTAAATGAGCAGTTCTTC. Translation gives CASSFGGVNEQFF.

This clonotype was observed at least ten times. The chain links TRBV15 to TRBJ2-5, with D tentatively TRBD1 or TRBD2 (6 bases each). The length of the CDR3 is 15 residues. V lost 0 bases and J 5 bases, leaving 13 bases between the germline ends. The V gene's germline CDR1 is LNHNV and CDR2 YYDKDF (reference sequence). The CDR3 is CATSRDHGGRETQYF. The CDR3 nucleotides read TGTGCCACCAGCAGAGATCATGGGGGGCGGGAGACCCAGTACTTC.

This clonotype was detected only a few times. One end of the junction does not line up with germline, which may come from a read error. The chain recombines TRBV4-3 with TRBJ2-1, with TRBD2 identical over 7 bases. CDR3 length equals 16 residues. The germline V gene encodes CDR1 LGHNA and CDR2 YSLEER. The CDR3 bases are TGCGCCAGCAGCCAAGATCTAGCGGCCTCCCACAATGAGCAGTTCTTC. This codes for CASSQDLAASHNEQFF.

The table lists this clonotype with many counts. This chain uses TRBV5-1 with TRBJ2-1; 12 nucleotides agree with TRBD2. The CDR3 contains 15 residues. CDR1 is SGHRS and CDR2 is YFSETQ in the germline V gene. The V segment lost 0 bases and the J segment 6 bases; nucleotides outside the gene matches: 1. CDR3: CASSLVGLAGNEQFF. CDR3 DNA: TGCGCCAGCAGCTTGGTGGGACTAGCGGGCAATGAGCAGTTCTTC.

This clonotype has ten or more counts. V usage is TRBV5-1 and J usage is TRBJ2-4; possibly TRBD1 or TRBD2 for D (5 bases each). Looked up from germline, CDR1 is SGHRS and CDR2 is YFSETQ. V was cut by 4 bases and J by 1 base, with 9 bases left in between. The length of the CDR3 is 14 residues. Written as DNA, the CDR3 is TGCGCCAGCAGCCACGGGGCGGCCAAAAACATTCAGTACTTC. Amino acid sequence: CASSHGAAKNIQYF. Using reference TRBV5-1 and TRBJ2-4 for the parts outside the CDR3, the full variable domain is KAGVTQTPRYLIKTRGQQVTLSCSPISGHRSVSWYQQTPGQGLQFLFEYFSETQRNKGNFPGRFSGRQFSNSRSEMNVSTLELGDSALYLCASSHGAAKNIQYFGAGTRLSVL.

The chain's CDR3 is CASSPTTGVTGELFF. The CDR3 DNA follows: TGTGCCAGCAGTCCGACGACAGGGGTGACCGGGGAGCTGTTTTTT. The rearrangement joins TRBV27 to TRBJ2-2, with 8 bases matching TRBD1. The CDR3 loop spans 15 amino acids. CDR1 is MNHEY and CDR2 is SMNVEV in the germline V gene (reference sequence). Unmatched junction bases numbered 7, after V lost 5 bases and J lost 5 bases.

The J gene is TRBJ2-7, the V gene TRBV7-9, with 10 positions matching TRBD1. This CDR3 is built from 16 residues. V lost 5 bases to trimming and J lost 3 bases; unmatched junction nucleotides: 10. Germline CDR1 SEHNR, CDR2 FQNEAQ (reference sequence). CDR3 nucleotide sequence: TGTGCCAGCAGCCGGACAGGGGGGGGTTATGGCTACGAGCAGTACTTC. Its translation is CASSRTGGGYGYEQYF.

The rearrangement joins TRBV7-3 to TRBJ2-5, with 9 positions matching TRBD1. The CDR3 consists of 18 residues. Germline lookup yields CDR1 SGHTA and CDR2 FQGTGA. Trimming at V came to 4 bases and at J to 2 bases, leaving 14 bases not matched to a gene. The CDR3 protein is CASSSGGSRTGAQETQYF. The CDR3 DNA is TGTGCCAGCAGCTCCGGGGGGAGCAGGACAGGGGCGCAAGAGACCCAGTACTTC. Variable domain in full (rest from reference TRBV7-3 and TRBJ2-5): GAGVSQTPSNKVTEKGKYVELRCDPISGHTALYWYRQSLGQGPEFLIYFQGTGAADDSGLPNDRFFAVRPEGSVSTLKIQRTERGDSAVYLCASSSGGSRTGAQETQYFGPGTRLLVL.

Remarks on this clonotype: One end of the junction fails to match germline, which may point to a read error. The chain links TRBV27 to TRBJ2-6, with 13 bases identical to TRBD2. From germline, CDR1 is MNHEY and CDR2 SMNVEV (reference sequence). The CDR3 runs to 19 residues. The CDR3 is CASSSLRGTSGVGANALTF. In nucleotides, the CDR3 is TGTGCCAGCAGTTCACTACGCGGGACTAGCGGGGTTGGGGCCAACGCCCTGACTTTC.

A word on this clonotype: A much larger clone lies a single base off, so this may be a read error. V is TRBV28 and J is TRBJ2-7; 7 bases map to TRBD2. This CDR3 is 13 amino acids long. The V gene's germline CDR1 is MDHEN and CDR2 SYDVKM. The CDR3 protein is CASKTSGVYEQCF. Here the CDR3 DNA reads TGTGCCAGCAAAACCAGCGGGGTCTACGAGCAGTGCTTC.

V is TRBV4-1 and J is TRBJ2-1; 9 bases line up with TRBD2. The length of the CDR3 is 21 residues. V lost 0 bases to trimming and J lost 4 bases; unmatched junction nucleotides: 19. The germline CDR1 and CDR2 sequences are MGHRA and YSYEKL. CDR3 amino acids: CASSQDGLPSGVNRLYNEQFF. As DNA, the CDR3 is TGCGCCAGCAGCCAAGATGGTCTACCTAGCGGGGTCAACCGATTGTACAATGAGCAGTTCTTC.

This clonotype was counted ten times or more. The gene calls are TRBV7-3 and TRBJ2-2; 9 nucleotides agree with TRBD2. This CDR3 has 14 residues. V was pared by 3 bases and J by 4 bases, with 0 bases of the junction left unmatched. The germline gives CDR1 SGHTA, CDR2 FQGTGA. DNA of the CDR3: TGTGCCAGCAGCTTTAGCGGGAGCACCGGGGAGCTGTTTTTT. This gives the protein CASSFSGSTGELFF.